What follows are 15 T cell receptor beta chains derived from one specimen sequenced in a study of T cell clonality in common variable immunodeficiency. Measured with immunoSEQ multiplex PCR; TCRdb has only the in-frame clones, and not every one. Listed for the sample are about 40,000 clones, none seen a single time. The sequencing sample was made of peripheral blood mononuclear cells. These receptors were obtained from a person between 18 and 75 years old in good health.

Many counts were recorded for this clone. Coverage ceases 3 residues before the CDR3 finishes, and the germline J gene fills in the end. The genes are TRBV7-9 and TRBJ2-5; 9 bases match TRBD1. This CDR3 comprises 14 residues. Germline assignment: CDR1 SEHNR and CDR2 FQNEAQ (reference sequence). V dropped 3 bases and J dropped 5; count of bases not matched to a gene: 4. CDR3 DNA, as far as it was read: TGTGCCAGCAGCTTCACAGGGGGCCGTGAGACC. Its protein product is CASSFTGGRET. The whole CDR3 sequence reads CASSFTGGRETQYF.

This clone was picked up many times. Sequencing ends 3 residues short of the CDR3 end; the germline J gene provides the rest. The chain carries TRBV5-6 and TRBJ2-7; no clear D gene. Trimming took off 3 bases at V and 4 bases at J, with 11 bases between the two ends. The germline V gene has CDR1 SGHDT and CDR2 YYEEEE. This CDR3 region has 13 residues. Incomplete CDR3 DNA: TGTGCCAGCAGCTATTCCGCCAGGTACGAG. Protein sequence: CASSYSARYE. From start to end, the CDR3 is CASSYSARYEQYF.

The sample holds many counts of this clone. The CDR3 extends 3 residues past the end of the read, so its final part is completed from the germline J gene. V usage is TRBV30 and J usage is TRBJ2-2, with D unresolved. V lost 3 bases to trimming and J lost 5 bases, with 10 bases between them. The germline V gene has CDR1 GTSNPN and CDR2 SVGIG (reference sequence). The CDR3 has 13 amino acids. The CDR3 reads CAWSPAATGELFF. CDR3 DNA (partial): TGTGCCTGGAGCCCCGCGGCTACCGGGGAG.

There are many counts of this clone. Read data end 3 residues before the CDR3 end; the end is taken from the germline J gene. The chain couples TRBV5-6 to TRBJ2-7; the match to TRBD1 covers 8 bases. Looked up from germline, CDR1 is SGHDT and CDR2 is YYEEEE. Trimming at V came to 1 base and at J to 1 base, leaving 4 bases not matched to a gene. The CDR3 consists of 15 residues. The sequenced part of the CDR3 DNA is TGTGCCAGCAGCTTGTTCAGGGGGCCATCCTACGAG. Amino acid sequence: CASSLFRGPSYE. The full CDR3 reads CASSLFRGPSYEQYF.

The table lists this clone with many counts. The CDR3 extends 3 residues past the end of the read, so its final part is completed from the germline J gene. The J gene is TRBJ2-1, the V gene TRBV13, with 8 nucleotides matching TRBD2. This CDR3 region has 18 residues. Looked up from germline, CDR1 is PRHDT and CDR2 is FYEKMQ (reference sequence). With 2 bases clipped from V and 0 bases from J, the junction kept 9 bases outside the gene matches. Partial CDR3 DNA: TGTGCCAGCAGCTTATCCTGGACTAGCTCAAGCTCCTACAATGAG. Amino acids: CASSLSWTSSSSYNE. The whole CDR3 is CASSLSWTSSSSYNEQFF. Full variable domain (missing parts from reference TRBV13 and TRBJ2-1): AAGVIQSPRHLIKEKRETATLKCYPIPRHDTVYWYQQGPGQDPQFLISFYEKMQSDKGSIPDRFSAQQFSDYHSELNMSSLELGDSALYFCASSLSWTSSSSYNEQFFGPGTRLTVL.

This clone has ten or more counts. Coverage ceases 3 residues before the CDR3 finishes, and the germline J gene fills in the end. The rearrangement uses TRBV5-1 and TRBJ2-2; D gene unclear. The CDR3 spans 14 residues. Trimming took 6 bases from V and 3 from J, leaving 12 bases between them. From germline, CDR1 is SGHRS and CDR2 YFSETQ. The chain's CDR3 is CASIPLPYTGELFF. The sequenced CDR3 bases are TGCGCCAGCATTCCACTCCCCTACACCGGGGAG. The full variable domain, its missing parts supplied by reference TRBV5-1 and TRBJ2-2, is KAGVTQTPRYLIKTRGQQVTLSCSPISGHRSVSWYQQTPGQGLQFLFEYFSETQRNKGNFPGRFSGRQFSNSRSEMNVSTLELGDSALYLCASIPLPYTGELFFGEGSRLTVL.

This clone was recorded many times. The read falls 3 residues short of the CDR3 end, and the missing part is taken from the germline J gene. This chain links TRBV7-9 with TRBJ2-1, with 8 bases aligning to TRBD2. Germline loops: CDR1 SEHNR, CDR2 FQNEAQ (reference sequence). The CDR3 contains 14 residues. V gave up 4 bases and J gave up 8 bases; unmatched junction bases: 7. The CDR3 loop is CASSSGVAGYEQFF. The sequenced part of the CDR3 DNA is TGTGCCAGCAGCTCCGGGGTAGCGGGGTATGAG.

This clone was detected ten times or more. Read coverage stops 3 residues before the CDR3 terminus; the germline J gene supplies the remainder. The rearrangement joins TRBV19 to TRBJ2-7; TRBD1 matches 8 bases. Germline lookup yields CDR1 LNHDA and CDR2 SQIVND (reference sequence). With 4 bases clipped from V and 3 bases from J, the junction kept 5 bases outside the gene matches. The CDR3 is 14 residues long. The CDR3 spells CASSKGDRIYEQYF. The covered CDR3 bases are TGTGCCAGTAGTAAGGGGGACAGGATCTACGAG.

On this clone itself: A junction end diverges from the germline sequence, so it may reflect a read error. CDR3 in amino acids: CASSSGVGAQGTQYF. The covered CDR3 bases are TGTGCCAGCAGCTCTGGCGTGGGGGCGCAAGGGACC. The rearrangement uses TRBV5-8 and TRBJ2-5, with D tentatively TRBD1 (6 bases). The read comes to an end 3 residues before the CDR3 does, leaving the germline J gene to fill in the end. The CDR3 consists of 15 residues. Germline CDR1 reads SGHTS; CDR2 reads YDEGEE.

This clone was observed at least ten times. From the germline J gene comes the end of the CDR3, since the read stops 3 residues before it. V and J are TRBV6-1 and TRBJ2-1, with D tentatively TRBD1 (5 bases). V lost 4 bases and J 5 bases, leaving 12 bases between the germline ends. Per the germline V gene, CDR1 is MNHNS and CDR2 is SASEGT. The CDR3 is made up of 14 amino acids. The CDR3 protein is CASSARGWNNEQFF. The sequenced CDR3 bases are TGTGCCAGCAGTGCTAGGGGTTGGAACAATGAG.

Ten or more counts support this clone. The read stops 3 residues short of the end of the CDR3; the missing end is completed from the germline J gene. The chain has TRBV20-1 and TRBJ2-1; 10 bases align to TRBD1. V lost 3 bases to trimming and J lost 0 bases; unmatched junction nucleotides: 11. CDR1 is DFQATT and CDR2 is SNEGSKA in the germline V gene (reference sequence). The CDR3 has 18 residues. The CDR3 sequence is CSASGTGAHLSSYNEQFF. CDR3 DNA, as far as it was read: TGCAGTGCTAGTGGGACAGGGGCTCACCTGAGCTCCTACAATGAG.

In this sample, this clone turned up many times. The read terminates 3 residues ahead of where the CDR3 ends, so the germline J gene completes it. The rearrangement links TRBV20-1 to TRBJ1-2; 7 bases match TRBD1. The germline CDR1 and CDR2 sequences are DFQATT and SNEGSKA (reference sequence). With V trimmed by 3 bases and J by 3 bases, 7 bases remained unmatched. The CDR3 covers 14 residues. CDR3 loop: CSARDRQRDYGYTF. The part of the CDR3 DNA that was read is TGCAGTGCTAGGGACAGGCAAAGAGACTATGGC.

In its sample, this clone was seen many times. The read ends 3 residues before the CDR3 terminus; that terminus is restored from the germline J gene. V and J are TRBV5-1 and TRBJ2-5; 9 positions agree with TRBD2. Germline V gene lookup returns CDR1 SGHRS and CDR2 YFSETQ. This CDR3 spans 17 amino acids. Trimming cost V 1 base and J 2 bases; bases outside gene matches: 9. The chain's CDR3 is CASSLFGGGASQETQYF. The DNA read from the CDR3 is TGCGCCAGCAGCTTGTTTGGCGGGGGGGCATCTCAAGAGACC.

This clone has a count of ten or more. Coverage ceases 3 residues before the CDR3 finishes, and the germline J gene fills in the end. This sequence joins TRBV6-1 and TRBJ1-2; 8 bases are shared with TRBD1. CDR1 and CDR2 (germline): MNHNS, SASEGT. The CDR3 runs 13 residues. CDR3 DNA, as far as it was read: TGTGCCAGCAGTGAAGTGGCAGGGGGCGGC. As protein: CASSEVAGGG. In full, the CDR3 is CASSEVAGGGYTF.

The table lists this clone with many counts. The read falls 3 residues short of the CDR3 end, and the missing part is taken from the germline J gene. This sequence joins TRBV6-4 and TRBJ2-1, with 9 bases fitting TRBD2. The CDR3 covers 15 residues. V shed 3 bases, J shed 0 bases, and the junction held 0 bases outside the gene matches. Germline V gene data show CDR1 as MRHNA and CDR2 as SNTAGT. The chain's CDR3 is CASSEREGSYNEQFF. CDR3 bases read: TGTGCCAGCAGTGAGCGGGAGGGCTCCTACAATGAG.